The T cell receptor beta chain described here comes from a study of blood T cells in healthy people across ages. Primers used in a second PCR of roughly 7 to 12 cycles were a sample-barcoded 5' primer and a J-beta primer mix. One entry per CDR3 protein results from TCRdb running MiXCR on the 5' RACE reads. Altogether hundreds of thousands of distinct CDR3 sequences are present, less than 45% being singletons, with the ten largest covering 25% to 35%. Between the trimmed V and J ends, which lost 3 bases and 2 bases, there was a span of 11 bases. The CDR3 has 13 amino acids. Germline V gene lookup returns CDR1 DFQATT and CDR2 SNEGSKA (reference sequence). Each donor's blood draw was 7.5 to 10 milliliters of peripheral blood. This clonotype was seen a handful of times.

Material: blood. This chain uses TRBV20-1 with TRBJ2-7; TRBD2 might be the D (6 bases). The sequence was obtained from a man older than 75 in good health. CDR3 bases: TGCAGTGCTAGCGGGGGTCAAACCTACGAGCAGTACTTC. Translating gives CSASGGQTYEQYF.